The 17 T cell receptor beta chains below come from one sample, sequenced in a study of a mutant IDH1 vaccine in newly diagnosed glioma. No antigens are known for them. Noted time point: week 11, during vaccination. Doses comprised 300 ug of mutant IDH1 20-mer peptide each, plus topical imiquimod. Clones were read by immunoSEQ multiplex PCR, and TCRdb kept only the in-frame ones, dropping some. This sample has 95,000 to 120,000 clones, with about nine tenths found just once. The sample in question was PBMCs, obtained from a glioma patient whose treatment included an IDH1 peptide vaccine. Receptors originate from a woman aged 45-60 years with glioma.

The gene calls are TRBV13 and TRBJ2-1, with D possibly matching TRBD1 (5 bases). Germline V gene data show CDR1 as PRHDT and CDR2 as FYEKMQ (reference sequence). V gave up 4 bases and J gave up 2 bases, with 15 bases separating them. The CDR3 sequence is 16 residues long. The CDR3 reads CASSWGLPRAYNEQFF. The CDR3, as DNA: TGTGCCAGCAGCTGGGGCCTTCCAAGAGCCTACAATGAGCAGTTCTTC.

The rearrangement joins TRBV6-1 to TRBJ2-7; D possibly matches TRBD1 or TRBD2 (5 bases each). V gave up 7 bases and J gave up 1 base, with 17 bases separating them. Looked up from germline, CDR1 is MNHNS and CDR2 is SASEGT. The CDR3 spans 15 residues. CDR3 amino acids: CASKFRDGPSYEQYF. The CDR3 DNA reads TGTGCCAGCAAGTTCCGGGACGGCCCATCCTACGAGCAGTACTTC.

The V call is TRBV21-1, the J call TRBJ2-2; the table's D call TRBD2 went unverified against the DNA. TRBV21-1 is described as a pseudogene. The length of the CDR3 is 18 residues. CDR3: CASISSGTSGKNTGELFF. The CDR3 DNA reads TGTGCCAGCATATCGTCCGGGACTAGCGGGAAGAACACCGGGGAGCTGTTTTTT.

The V gene is TRBV19, the J gene TRBJ1-2, with a weak D call TRBD1 (6 bases). Trimming left V 5 bases short and J 6 bases short, with 16 bases between. There are 14 residues in the CDR3. Germline V gene sequence: CDR1 LNHDA, CDR2 SQIVND (reference sequence). The CDR3 bases are TGTGCCAGTAGTTGGGGGCCCTCAACTAATGGCTACACCTTC. It codes for CASSWGPSTNGYTF. Variable domain in full (rest from reference TRBV19 and TRBJ1-2): DGGITQSPKYLFRKEGQNVTLSCEQNLNHDAMYWYRQDPGQGLRLIYYSQIVNDFQKGDIAEGYSVSREKKESFPLTVTSAQKNPTAFYLCASSWGPSTNGYTFGSGTRLTVV.

This chain connects TRBV28 to TRBJ1-1; TRBD1 is a possible D gene (5 bases). Germline CDR1 is MDHEN and CDR2 is SYDVKM. There are 17 residues in the CDR3. The V end lost 6 bases, the J end lost 0 bases, and 20 bases lay between the germline ends. CDR3 DNA: TGTGCCAGCAGACACATCGATGAAGGGGTCGTGAACACTGAAGCTTTCTTT. It specifies CASRHIDEGVVNTEAFF.

This clone was picked up a small number of times. This sequence joins TRBV28 and TRBJ2-7, with 7 bases matching TRBD2. Germline V gene data show CDR1 as MDHEN and CDR2 as SYDVKM. J was trimmed by 0 bases and V by 2 bases; bases with no gene match: 4. The CDR3 runs to 15 residues. CDR3 DNA sequence: TGTGCCAGCAGTTTAGCGGGGGAGTTCTCCTACGAGCAGTACTTC. This gives the protein CASSLAGEFSYEQYF.

Only one count was recorded for this clone. V usage is TRBV7-8 and J usage is TRBJ2-3; either TRBD1 or TRBD2 may supply D (5 bases each). V was cut by 6 bases and J by 4 bases, with 14 bases left in between. Germline loops: CDR1 SGHVS, CDR2 FQNEAQ. This CDR3 is built from 14 residues. DNA for the CDR3: TGTGCCAGCAGTAGGGTTCCGGGGCCAGATACGCAGTATTTT. It is translated as CASSRVPGPDTQYF.

The genes are TRBV19 and TRBJ2-3; D not resolved. Germline V gene sequence: CDR1 LNHDA, CDR2 SQIVND (reference sequence). Trimming left V 8 bases short and J 5 bases short, with 8 bases between. This CDR3 has 11 residues. The CDR3 protein is CASLTGDTQYF. In nucleotides, the CDR3 is TGTGCCAGTCTAACGGGAGATACGCAGTATTTT.

CDR3 protein: CASSLQAIPTGELFF. In DNA, the CDR3 is TGCGCCAGCAGCTTACAGGCCATACCAACCGGGGAGCTGTTTTTT. This chain uses TRBV5-1 with TRBJ2-2, with D possibly TRBD1 on 5 matching bases. Trimming removed 2 bases at V and 5 bases at J, with 13 bases between. The CDR3 totals 15 residues. Looked up from germline, CDR1 is SGHRS and CDR2 is YFSETQ.

The rearrangement uses TRBV7-2 and TRBJ2-5; the D is unclear. The CDR3 extends over 12 amino acids. CDR1 is SGHTA and CDR2 is FQGNSA in the germline V gene. Trimming pared 5 bases from V and 2 bases from J, leaving 6 bases between. The CDR3 region has the DNA TGTGCCAGCAGCGTGTTACAAGAGACCCAGTACTTC. It is translated as CASSVLQETQYF.

This chain connects TRBV30 to TRBJ1-5; possibly TRBD1 for D (5 bases). Germline V gene lookup returns CDR1 GTSNPN and CDR2 SVGIG (reference sequence). The CDR3 sequence is 12 residues long. Trimming took 8 bases from V and 2 from J, leaving 10 bases between them. CDR3 region: CAEGRRNQPQHF. As DNA, the CDR3 is TGTGCCGAGGGGAGGCGCAATCAGCCCCAGCATTTT.

This chain links TRBV15 with TRBJ1-4; no clear D. The germline V and J ends were trimmed by 0 bases and 7 bases, with 6 bases remaining between them. The germline V gene has CDR1 LNHNV and CDR2 YYDKDF (reference sequence). The CDR3 runs 13 residues. CDR3 coding DNA: TGTGCCACCAGCAGAGATAGGCGTGAAAAACTGTTTTTT. Its translation is CATSRDRREKLFF.

This chain connects TRBV9 to TRBJ2-7; D is uncertain. Germline V CDR1 and CDR2: SGDLS, YYNGEE. This CDR3 comprises 17 residues. The V end lost 0 bases, the J end lost 0 bases, and 16 bases lay between the germline ends. CDR3 loop: CASSVEALGWSSYEQYF. CDR3 coding DNA: TGTGCCAGCAGCGTAGAAGCTCTGGGGTGGAGCTCCTACGAGCAGTACTTC. The whole variable domain, filled in from reference TRBV9 and TRBJ2-7, reads DSGVTQTPKHLITATGQRVTLRCSPRSGDLSVYWYQQSLDQGLQFLIQYYNGEERAKGNILERFSAQQFPDLHSELNLSSLELGDSALYFCASSVEALGWSSYEQYFGPGTRLTVT.

The chain joins TRBV7-9 to TRBJ2-7; 7 bases map to TRBD2. The CDR3 has 14 amino acids. CDR1 and CDR2 (germline): SEHNR, FQNEAQ (reference sequence). V was pared by 2 bases and J by 6 bases, with 7 bases of the junction left unmatched. CDR3 sequence: CASSLTGRSGEQYF. For the CDR3, the DNA is TGTGCCAGCAGCTTAACCGGGAGGAGTGGCGAGCAGTACTTC.

The chain employs TRBV7-6 and TRBJ2-2; 8 bases map to TRBD1. Germline V gives CDR1 SGHVS, CDR2 FNYEAQ. This CDR3 contains 16 residues. The V and J ends lost 5 bases and 3 bases, in that order; junction bases with no gene match: 8. CDR3 loop: CASSLRATGDTGELFF. The CDR3 DNA reads TGTGCCAGCAGCCTGAGGGCGACAGGGGACACCGGGGAGCTGTTTTTT.

The rearrangement links TRBV28 to TRBJ2-3; D perhaps matches TRBD1 (6 bases). V dropped 5 bases and J dropped 4 bases, with 13 bases sitting between them. Germline-derived CDR1 and CDR2 are MDHEN and SYDVKM. The CDR3 is made up of 14 amino acids. In nucleotides, the CDR3 is TGTGCCAGCAGTCCCGGACAGCCCTCAGATACGCAGTATTTT. It codes for CASSPGQPSDTQYF.

The V and J genes are TRBV28 and TRBJ2-3; 12 bases fit TRBD1. CDR1 MDHEN and CDR2 SYDVKM come from the germline V gene. The CDR3 is made up of 17 amino acids. V lost 5 bases and J lost 3; bases outside the gene matches: 9. This CDR3 reads CASSPLGTGGSTDTQYF. Written as DNA, the CDR3 is TGTGCCAGCAGTCCGCTGGGGACAGGGGGCTCGACAGATACGCAGTATTTT.